This record concerns one T cell receptor beta chain sequence. This entry belongs to a study of blood T cell repertoires in COVID-19. For the study at large: Whether acute or convalescent, the COVID-19 samples came from the United States, Italy and Spain. PBMCs, B-cell-depleted T cells, or T cells provided the cDNA or gDNA that made up the material.

In the original processing: Quantification of nucleated cells was approximated via reference gene primer amplification. The assay was immunoSEQ multiplex PCR, and TCRdb's table has in-frame clones only and misses some. The V and J calls and clone size come from that table; D and trimming were worked out from the DNA. The sample includes about 200,000 clones, 85% to 90% of them seen just once. From germline, CDR1 is SNHLY and CDR2 FYNNEI. This CDR3 region has 14 residues. The V segment lost 5 bases and the J segment 6 bases; nucleotides outside the gene matches: 10. The clonotype comes from a woman between 70 and 85 years old with acute or convalescent COVID-19. This chain uses TRBV2 with TRBJ2-7, with TRBD1 identical over 7 bases. Sequences were obtained from peripheral blood. CDR3 in DNA: TGTGCCAGCAGTTCCGGGACAGCCTCCGGCGAGCAGTACTTC. Translating it yields CASSSGTASGEQYF.